Listed below are T cell receptor beta chains from one sample, sequenced in a study of CD8+ T cells in alopecia areata. TCRdb's copy holds only in-frame clones and misses some; the assay was immunoSEQ multiplex PCR. The table lists about 200,000 clones, about two fifths of them singletons. Sequences were derived from CD4+ T cells sorted from blood, sampled around week 31, from a patient treated with tofacitinib. These receptors all stem from a human donor with alopecia areata. CDR3s include the opening cysteine and the closing phenylalanine or tryptophan. Fields, in order: V gene, clone size, D gene, J gene, CDR3 protein, CDR3 DNA. The D gene is left open where the match is weak. A clone size is listed for some rows: how often the clone was seen (once, few, many), or a class if it is expanded.

TRBV29-1,.,TRBD2,TRBJ2-3,CSVEERLAGGPYTQYF,TGCAGCGTTGAGGAGAGACTAGCGGGGGGGCCCTATACGCAGTATTTT
TRBV15,.,TRBD2,TRBJ2-5,CATSRDKGLSETQYF,TGTGCCACCAGCAGAGATAAGGGACTATCAGAGACCCAGTACTTC
TRBV30,.,.,TRBJ1-1,CAWSVSWGGGDTEAFF,TGTGCCTGGAGTGTATCATGGGGGGGCGGTGACACTGAAGCTTTCTTT
TRBV7-3,.,TRBD1,TRBJ2-1,CASSRSGQVLEQFF,TGTGCCAGCAGCCGCAGCGGACAGGTTTTGGAGCAGTTCTTC
TRBV19,.,TRBD1,TRBJ2-2,CASSIGTAGELFF,TGTGCCAGTAGTATCGGGACAGCGGGGGAGCTGTTTTTT
TRBV5-1,.,TRBD1,TRBJ2-2,CASSFTGEELFF,TGCGCCAGCAGCTTCACAGGGGAGGAGCTGTTTTTT
TRBV5-4,few,.,TRBJ1-1,CASRMIERVNTEAFF,TGTGCCAGCAGAATGATCGAGAGGGTGAACACTGAAGCTTTCTTT
TRBV27,.,TRBD2,TRBJ2-5,CASSAGLPQETQYF,TGTGCCAGCAGTGCGGGACTACCCCAAGAGACCCAGTACTTC
TRBV10-3,few,TRBD1,TRBJ1-1,CAIRRTGPLNTEAFF,TGTGCCATCAGACGGACAGGGCCGTTGAACACTGAAGCTTTCTTT
TRBV9,.,TRBD1,TRBJ2-2,CASSAGQGANTGELFF,TGTGCCAGCAGCGCCGGACAGGGGGCGAACACCGGGGAGCTGTTTTTT
TRBV4-1,few,.,TRBJ1-1,CASSGPLRGTEAFF,TGCGCCAGCAGTGGTCCTTTAAGGGGCACTGAAGCTTTCTTT
TRBV9,.,.,TRBJ1-2,CASSESLASGYGYTF,TGTGCCAGCAGCGAATCCCTCGCCAGCGGGTATGGCTACACCTTC
TRBV29-1,many,TRBD1,TRBJ1-3,CSVDRQGAFGNTIYF,TGCAGCGTTGACCGGCAGGGGGCGTTTGGAAACACCATATATTTT
TRBV2,few,TRBD2,TRBJ2-3,CASSRTSGSSFGTDTQYF,TGTGCCAGCAGTAGGACTAGCGGATCGAGTTTTGGCACAGATACGCAGTATTTT
TRBV11-2,.,.,TRBJ1-5,CASSLDQGPQHF,TGTGCCAGCAGCTTAGACCAGGGGCCCCAGCATTTT
TRBV29-1,.,.,TRBJ2-1,CSVEDSGFSYNEQFF,TGCAGCGTTGAAGATAGCGGTTTCTCCTACAATGAGCAGTTCTTC
TRBV11-2,.,TRBD1,TRBJ1-1,CASSTPDREAFF,TGTGCCAGCAGCACCCCGGACAGGGAAGCTTTCTTT
TRBV4-2,.,TRBD1,TRBJ1-2,CASSGTANYGYTF,TGTGCCAGCAGCGGGACAGCTAACTATGGCTACACCTTC
TRBV7-9,.,.,TRBJ1-1,CASSLLNTEAFF,TGTGCCAGCAGCTTGCTCAACACTGAAGCTTTCTTT
TRBV7-3,few,.,TRBJ2-1,CASSLAFSPSYNEQFF,TGTGCCAGCAGCTTGGCATTTAGCCCGTCCTACAATGAGCAGTTCTTC
TRBV29-1,few,TRBD1,TRBJ1-4,CSVGVQGATNEKLFF,TGCAGCGTTGGTGTACAGGGGGCTACTAATGAAAAACTGTTTTTT
TRBV4-1,few,TRBD1,TRBJ2-2,CASSPPGQHTGELFF,TGCGCCAGCAGCCCGCCGGGACAGCACACCGGGGAGCTGTTTTTT
TRBV5-1,few,.,TRBJ1-4,CASSFGRAEKLFF,TGCGCCAGCAGCTTTGGAAGGGCGGAAAAACTGTTTTTT
TRBV9,.,.,TRBJ1-2,CASSETQILGYGYTF,TGTGCCAGCAGCGAAACTCAAATCTTGGGCTATGGCTACACCTTC
TRBV29-1,.,.,TRBJ1-1,CSGEPVTEAFF,TGCAGCGGAGAACCGGTCACTGAAGCTTTCTTT
TRBV6-5,.,.,TRBJ2-7,CASNQDPPTPYEQYF,TGTGCCAGCAATCAGGACCCCCCTACTCCCTACGAGCAGTACTTC
TRBV15,.,.,TRBJ1-2,CATSRDRRNYGYTF,TGTGCCACCAGCAGAGATCGTCGGAACTATGGCTACACCTTC
TRBV6-1,.,TRBD2,TRBJ2-1,CASSLSGGNHEQFF,TGTGCCAGCAGCCTTAGCGGGGGGAACCATGAGCAGTTCTTC
TRBV18,few,.,TRBJ2-7,CASSPPATFYEQYF,TGTGCCAGCTCACCACCAGCCACTTTCTACGAGCAGTACTTC
TRBV29-1,few,.,TRBJ2-3,CSVGRKLTDTQYF,TGCAGCGTTGGACGGAAACTCACAGATACGCAGTATTTT
TRBV25-1,.,TRBD2,TRBJ2-7,CASSAHGASGGAYEQYF,TGTGCCAGCAGTGCACACGGCGCTAGCGGGGGTGCCTACGAGCAGTACTTC
TRBV30,.,.,TRBJ2-5,CARSGGTQETQYF,TGTGCCCGTTCCGGGGGTACACAAGAGACCCAGTACTTC
TRBV6-1,.,.,TRBJ1-5,CASSEFGGQPQHF,TGTGCCAGCAGTGAATTCGGGGGGCAGCCCCAGCATTTT
TRBV7-9,few,.,TRBJ1-1,CASSLGGAEAFF,TGTGCCAGCAGCTTAGGAGGGGCTGAAGCTTTCTTT
TRBV7-8,.,.,TRBJ1-1,CASSRGVNTEAFF,TGTGCCAGCAGCCGGGGGGTGAACACTGAAGCTTTCTTT
TRBV5-6,.,.,TRBJ2-5,CASRPLPSGSETQYF,TGTGCCAGCAGACCCCTACCCAGCGGGTCAGAGACCCAGTACTTC
TRBV29-1,few,TRBD1,TRBJ2-3,CSVTTGVDTDTQYF,TGCAGCGTAACGACAGGGGTAGACACAGATACGCAGTATTTT
TRBV7-2,.,.,TRBJ1-2,CASSLRAGTAYGYTF,TGTGCCAGCAGCTTAAGGGCAGGGACGGCCTATGGCTACACCTTC
TRBV6-6,.,.,TRBJ2-7,CASSRTGAYEQYF,TGTGCCAGCAGTCGGACGGGAGCCTACGAGCAGTACTTC
TRBV6-6,.,.,TRBJ1-1,CASSFSGGENTEAFF,TGTGCCAGCAGTTTTAGTGGGGGCGAGAACACTGAAGCTTTCTTT
TRBV9,few,.,TRBJ1-5,CASSPYNQPQHF,TGTGCCAGCAGCCCCTACAATCAGCCCCAGCATTTT
TRBV9,once,.,TRBJ2-3,CAGSVDSRTHTQYF,TGTGCCGGCAGCGTGGACAGTCGTACTCATACGCAGTATTTT
TRBV5-1,few,TRBD2,TRBJ2-7,CASSLDTSAVYEQYF,TGCGCCAGCAGCTTGGACACTAGCGCCGTCTACGAGCAGTACTTC
TRBV7-9,few,.,TRBJ2-7,CASSLASRGGYEQYF,TGTGCCAGCAGCTTAGCGTCCCGGGGAGGTTACGAGCAGTACTTC
TRBV7-2,.,.,TRBJ1-1,CASSLMGSEGTEAFF,TGTGCCAGCAGCTTAATGGGGAGTGAAGGGACTGAAGCTTTCTTT
TRBV2,.,.,TRBJ1-1,CASKNQYTEAFF,TGTGCCAGCAAAAATCAGTACACTGAAGCTTTCTTT
TRBV5-1,once,.,TRBJ2-7,CASSLVAVSYEQYF,TGCGCCAGCAGCTTGGTGGCAGTCTCCTACGAGCAGTACTTC
TRBV30,.,.,TRBJ2-3,CAWSALGSWGTDTQYF,TGTGCCTGGAGTGCCCTTGGTAGCTGGGGGACAGATACGCAGTATTTT
TRBV4-1,.,.,TRBJ2-2,CASSQAQTMNTGELFF,TGCGCCAGCAGCCAGGCGCAGACTATGAACACCGGGGAGCTGTTTTTT
TRBV7-7,.,.,TRBJ2-1,CASSLDRGFEQFF,TGTGCTAGCAGCTTAGATCGAGGGTTTGAGCAGTTCTTC
TRBV6-5,few,.,TRBJ2-6,CASSRESTGANVLTF,TGTGCCAGCAGTCGGGAATCCACTGGGGCCAACGTCCTGACTTTC